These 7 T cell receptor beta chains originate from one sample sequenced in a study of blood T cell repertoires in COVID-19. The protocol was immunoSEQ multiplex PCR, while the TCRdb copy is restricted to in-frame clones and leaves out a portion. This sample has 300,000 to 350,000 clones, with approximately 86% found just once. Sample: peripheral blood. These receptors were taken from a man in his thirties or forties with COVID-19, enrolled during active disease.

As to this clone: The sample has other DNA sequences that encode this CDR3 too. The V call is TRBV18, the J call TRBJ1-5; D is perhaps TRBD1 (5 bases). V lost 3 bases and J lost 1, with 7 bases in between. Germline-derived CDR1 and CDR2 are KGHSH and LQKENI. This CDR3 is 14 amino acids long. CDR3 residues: CASSPGQSNQPQHF. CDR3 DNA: TGTGCCAGCTCACCGGGGCAGAGCAATCAGCCCCAGCATTTT.

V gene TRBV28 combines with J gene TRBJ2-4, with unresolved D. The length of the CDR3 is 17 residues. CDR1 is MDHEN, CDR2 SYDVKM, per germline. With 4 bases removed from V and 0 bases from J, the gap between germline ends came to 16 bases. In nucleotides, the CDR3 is TGTGCCAGCAGTTCTATCTTCACTCGTTTAGCCAAAAACATTCAGTACTTC. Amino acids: CASSSIFTRLAKNIQYF.

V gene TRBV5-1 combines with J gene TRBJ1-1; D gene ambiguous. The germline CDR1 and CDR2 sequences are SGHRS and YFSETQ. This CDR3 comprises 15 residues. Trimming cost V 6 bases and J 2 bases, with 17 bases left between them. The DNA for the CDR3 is TGCGCCAGCACCCGTGGAAGGGAGTTCAACACTGAAGCTTTCTTT. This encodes CASTRGREFNTEAFF.

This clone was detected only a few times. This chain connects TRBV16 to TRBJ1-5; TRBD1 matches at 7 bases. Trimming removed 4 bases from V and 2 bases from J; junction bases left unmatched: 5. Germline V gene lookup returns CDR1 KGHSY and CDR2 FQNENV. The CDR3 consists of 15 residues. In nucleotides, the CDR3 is TGTGCCAGCAGCCGACAGGGACCCGGCAATCAGCCCCAGCATTTT. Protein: CASSRQGPGNQPQHF.

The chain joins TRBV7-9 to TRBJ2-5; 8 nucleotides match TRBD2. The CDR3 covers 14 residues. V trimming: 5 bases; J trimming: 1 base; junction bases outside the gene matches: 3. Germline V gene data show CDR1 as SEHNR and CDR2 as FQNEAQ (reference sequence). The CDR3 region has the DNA TGTGCCAGCAGCGTTAGCGGGATCCAAGAGACCCAGTACTTC. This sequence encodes CASSVSGIQETQYF.

The CDR3 region is CASSPGQGYGANVLTF. The DNA for the CDR3 is TGTGCCAGTAGTCCGGGACAGGGGTATGGGGCCAACGTCCTGACTTTC. The rearrangement joins TRBV19 to TRBJ2-6, with TRBD1 identical over 10 bases. The CDR3 is 16 residues long. Germline CDR1 is LNHDA and CDR2 is SQIVND (reference sequence). The trim removed 5 bases at V and 3 bases at J, leaving 4 bases unmatched.

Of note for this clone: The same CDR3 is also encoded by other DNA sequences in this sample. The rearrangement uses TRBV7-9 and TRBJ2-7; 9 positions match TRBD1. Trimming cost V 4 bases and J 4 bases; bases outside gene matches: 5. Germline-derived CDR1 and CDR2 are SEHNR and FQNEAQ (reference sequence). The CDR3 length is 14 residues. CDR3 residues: CASSSDRGGYEQYF. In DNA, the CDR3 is TGTGCCAGCAGCTCGGACAGGGGAGGATACGAGCAGTACTTC.